The 3 T cell receptor beta chains presented below share a single source sample, sequenced in a study of T cells in Graves' hyperthyroidism and ophthalmopathy. RNA transcripts gave rise to amplified TCR beta CDR3 regions. The HTBI primer set was used in a first-round RT-PCR of the TCR CDR3. In TCRdb, the multiplex PCR reads were re-called with MiXCR into one record per CDR3 protein. Counted here are about 500,000 distinct CDR3 sequences, about 16% occurring once; the ten biggest clones make up 25% to 30%. Sequenced material: blood. The receptors shown here come from a woman aged 25 to 45 with Graves' ophthalmopathy.

This clonotype was seen ten or more times. The chain recombines TRBV11-2 with TRBJ2-1; D is ambiguous. This CDR3 is built from 15 residues. CDR1 and CDR2 from the germline V gene are SGHAT and FQNNGV. V gave up 5 bases and J gave up 6 bases, with 17 bases separating them. The DNA for the CDR3 is TGTGCCAGCAGCCCTCGCCGATTAATCGCCAATGAGCAGTTCTTC. Protein: CASSPRRLIANEQFF.

This clonotype was counted at least ten times. The V call is TRBV12-3 or TRBV12-4, the J call TRBJ1-4, with D perhaps TRBD1 (5 bases). The CDR3 spans 16 residues. Between the trimmed V and J ends, which lost 7 bases and 5 bases, there was a span of 20 bases. This CDR3 is CASTSEGQRRNEKLFF. The CDR3, as DNA: TGTGCCAGCACCTCAGAGGGGCAGAGGAGGAATGAAAAACTGTTTTTT.

This clonotype was seen many times. The chain uses TRBV3-1 and TRBJ2-3, with a weak D call TRBD2 (5 bases). The V end was cut by 6 bases, the J end by 6 bases, with 10 bases between. Germline V CDR1 and CDR2: LGHDT, YNNKEL (reference sequence). The CDR3 consists of 12 residues. Here the CDR3 DNA reads TGTGCCAGCAGTCATTCTAGCGATACGCAGTATTTT. This gives the protein CASSHSSDTQYF.